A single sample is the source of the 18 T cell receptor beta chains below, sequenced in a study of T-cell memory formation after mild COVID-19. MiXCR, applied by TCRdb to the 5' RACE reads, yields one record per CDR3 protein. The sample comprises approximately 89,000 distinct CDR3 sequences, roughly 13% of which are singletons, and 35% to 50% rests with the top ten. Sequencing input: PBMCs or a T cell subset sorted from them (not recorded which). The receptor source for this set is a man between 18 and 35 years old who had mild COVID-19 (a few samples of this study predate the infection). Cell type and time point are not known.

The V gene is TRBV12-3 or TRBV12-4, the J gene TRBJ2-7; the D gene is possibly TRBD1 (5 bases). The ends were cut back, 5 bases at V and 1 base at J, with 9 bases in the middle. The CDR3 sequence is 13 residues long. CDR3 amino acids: CASSQDTSYEQYF. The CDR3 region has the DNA TGTGCCAGCAGTCAGGACACATCCTACGAGCAGTACTTC.

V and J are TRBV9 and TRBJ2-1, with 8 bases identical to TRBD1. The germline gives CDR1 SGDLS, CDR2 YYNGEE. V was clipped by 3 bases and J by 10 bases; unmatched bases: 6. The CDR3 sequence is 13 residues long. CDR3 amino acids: CASSGRRDREQFF. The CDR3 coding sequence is TGTGCCAGCAGCGGTAGAAGGGACAGGGAGCAGTTCTTC.

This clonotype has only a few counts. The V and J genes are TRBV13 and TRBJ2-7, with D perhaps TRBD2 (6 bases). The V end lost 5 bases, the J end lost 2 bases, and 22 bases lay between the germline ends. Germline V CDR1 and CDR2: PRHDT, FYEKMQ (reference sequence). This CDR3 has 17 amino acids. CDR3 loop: CASSRKAGNSVPYEQYF. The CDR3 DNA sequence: TGTGCCAGCAGCCGCAAGGCGGGGAATAGTGTCCCCTACGAGCAGTACTTC.

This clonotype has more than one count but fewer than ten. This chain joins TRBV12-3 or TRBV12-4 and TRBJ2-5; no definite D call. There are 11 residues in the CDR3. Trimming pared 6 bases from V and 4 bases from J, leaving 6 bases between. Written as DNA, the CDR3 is TGTGCCAGCAGGAAAGGAGAGACCCAGTACTTC. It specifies CASRKGETQYF.

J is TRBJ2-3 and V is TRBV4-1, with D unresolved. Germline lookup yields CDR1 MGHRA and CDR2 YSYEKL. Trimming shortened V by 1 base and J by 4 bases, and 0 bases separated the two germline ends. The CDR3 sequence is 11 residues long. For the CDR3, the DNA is TGCGCCAGCAGCCAAGCAGATACGCAGTATTTT. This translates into CASSQADTQYF.

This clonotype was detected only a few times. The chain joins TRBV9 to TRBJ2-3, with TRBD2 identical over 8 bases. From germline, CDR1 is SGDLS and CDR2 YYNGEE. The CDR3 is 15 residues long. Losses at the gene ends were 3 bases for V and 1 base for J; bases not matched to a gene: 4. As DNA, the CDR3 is TGTGCCAGCAGCGGATCACTAGCGGGCACAGATACGCAGTATTTT. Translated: CASSGSLAGTDTQYF.

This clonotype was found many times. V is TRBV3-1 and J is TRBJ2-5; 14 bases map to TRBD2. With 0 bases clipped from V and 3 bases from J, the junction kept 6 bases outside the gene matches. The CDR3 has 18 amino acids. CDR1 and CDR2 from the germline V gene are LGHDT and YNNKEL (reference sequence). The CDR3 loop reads CASSQDRTSGGIEETQYF. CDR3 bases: TGTGCCAGCAGCCAAGATCGGACTAGCGGGGGGATAGAAGAGACCCAGTACTTC.

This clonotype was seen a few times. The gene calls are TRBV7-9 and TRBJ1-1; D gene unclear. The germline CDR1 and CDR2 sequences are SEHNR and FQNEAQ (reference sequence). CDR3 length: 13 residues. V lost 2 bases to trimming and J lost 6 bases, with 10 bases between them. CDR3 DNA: TGTGCCAGCAGCTTAAAAGCGGAGGCTGAAGCTTTCTTT. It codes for CASSLKAEAEAFF.

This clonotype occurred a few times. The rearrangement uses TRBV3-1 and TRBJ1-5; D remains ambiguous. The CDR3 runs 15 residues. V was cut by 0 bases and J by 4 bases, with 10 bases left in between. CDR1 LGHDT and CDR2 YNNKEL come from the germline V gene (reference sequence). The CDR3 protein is CASSQDPDQNQPQHF. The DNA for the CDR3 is TGTGCCAGCAGCCAAGATCCAGACCAAAATCAGCCCCAGCATTTT.

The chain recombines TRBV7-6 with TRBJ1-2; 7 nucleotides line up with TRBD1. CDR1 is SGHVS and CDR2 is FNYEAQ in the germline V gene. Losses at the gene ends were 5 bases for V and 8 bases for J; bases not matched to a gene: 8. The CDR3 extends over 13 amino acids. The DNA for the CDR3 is TGTGCCAGCAGCCCGACAGGGATGGGCGGCTACACCTTC. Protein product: CASSPTGMGGYTF.

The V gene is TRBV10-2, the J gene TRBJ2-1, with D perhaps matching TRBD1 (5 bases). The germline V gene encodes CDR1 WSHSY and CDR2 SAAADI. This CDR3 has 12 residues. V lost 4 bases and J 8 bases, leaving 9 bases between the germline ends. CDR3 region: CASSGGLDEQFF. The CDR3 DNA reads TGCGCCAGCAGTGGGGGCCTGGATGAGCAGTTCTTC.

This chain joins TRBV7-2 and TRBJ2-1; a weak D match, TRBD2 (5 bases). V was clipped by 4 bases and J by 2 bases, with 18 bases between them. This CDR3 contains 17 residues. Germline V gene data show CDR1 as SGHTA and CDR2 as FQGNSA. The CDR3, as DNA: TGTGCCAGCAGCTCGCTCCTGGGAGCAACCCCCTACAATGAGCAGTTCTTC. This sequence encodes CASSSLLGATPYNEQFF.

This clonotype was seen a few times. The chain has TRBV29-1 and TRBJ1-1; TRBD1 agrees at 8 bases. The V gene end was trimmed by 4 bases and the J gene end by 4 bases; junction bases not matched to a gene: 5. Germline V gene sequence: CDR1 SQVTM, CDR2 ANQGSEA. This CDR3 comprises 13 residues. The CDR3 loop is CSVARGPITEAFF. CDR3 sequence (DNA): TGCAGCGTTGCCAGGGGGCCGATCACTGAAGCTTTCTTT.

This chain's CDR3 is CASSPYKEQFF. CDR3 coding DNA: TGTGCCAGCAGTCCCTATAAAGAGCAGTTCTTC. The V call is TRBV12-3 or TRBV12-4, the J call TRBJ2-1; D gene ambiguous. The germline V and J ends were trimmed by 5 bases and 10 bases, with 9 bases remaining between them. The CDR3 has 11 residues.

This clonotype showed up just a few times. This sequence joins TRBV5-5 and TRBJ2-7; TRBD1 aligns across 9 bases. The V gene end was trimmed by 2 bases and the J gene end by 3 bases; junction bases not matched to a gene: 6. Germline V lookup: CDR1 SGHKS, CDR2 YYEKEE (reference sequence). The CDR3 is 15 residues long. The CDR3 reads CASSFGTGIYYEQYV. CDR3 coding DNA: TGTGCCAGCAGCTTTGGGACAGGGATTTACTACGAGCAGTACGTC.

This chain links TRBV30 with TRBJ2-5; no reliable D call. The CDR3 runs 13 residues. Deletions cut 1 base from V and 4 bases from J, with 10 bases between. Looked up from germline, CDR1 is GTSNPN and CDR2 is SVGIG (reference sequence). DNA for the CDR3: TGTGCCTGGAGTGGATCCGTCCCAGAGACCCAGTACTTC. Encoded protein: CAWSGSVPETQYF.

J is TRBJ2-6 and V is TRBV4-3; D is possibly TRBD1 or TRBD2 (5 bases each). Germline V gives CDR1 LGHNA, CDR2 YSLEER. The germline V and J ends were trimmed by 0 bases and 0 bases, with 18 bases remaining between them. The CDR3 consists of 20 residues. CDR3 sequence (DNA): TGCGCCAGCAGCCAAGATTGGGGGACGGAGACCTACTCTGGGGCCAACGTCCTGACTTTC. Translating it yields CASSQDWGTETYSGANVLTF.

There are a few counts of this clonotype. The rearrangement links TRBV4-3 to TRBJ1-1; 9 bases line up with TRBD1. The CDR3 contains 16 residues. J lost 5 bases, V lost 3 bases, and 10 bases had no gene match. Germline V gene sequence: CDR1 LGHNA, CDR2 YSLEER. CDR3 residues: CASSHGTGGAGTEAFF. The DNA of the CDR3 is TGCGCCAGCAGCCACGGAACAGGGGGCGCCGGGACTGAAGCTTTCTTT.